This T cell receptor beta chain originates from a study of chemoradiotherapy in HPV16-positive cancers. Findings and limits, study-wide: The functional HPV-specific definition rests on just two HPV16-positive patients. Better recurrence-free survival went with HPV-responsive T-cell expansion in HPV16-positive patients. Candidate HPV-specific clones and E7-related TCR motifs grew in tumor during treatment.

Comment on this clone: As yet, its antigen is unknown.

Only in-frame clones appear in the TCRdb table, and some are missing; sequencing was by immunoSEQ multiplex PCR. The table records about 9,000 clones, 70% to 90% of them present only once. Deletions cut 9 bases from V and 5 bases from J, with 5 bases between. The germline gives CDR1 MNHNY, CDR2 SVGAGI (reference sequence). The CDR3 extends over 9 amino acids. The J gene is TRBJ2-7, the V gene TRBV6-6; D remains unclear. Here the sequenced sample was blood, taken from a patient who underwent chemoradiotherapy. The sequence was collected from a human donor with HPV-associated anogenital cancer. CDR3 sequence reads: CAREHEQYF. Written as DNA, the CDR3 is TGTGCCAGAGAGCACGAGCAGTACTTC.